The text below deals with one TCR beta chain. The target antigen is unknown. The sample is drawn from a study of cytomegalovirus exposure and HLA in healthy donors. Study summary: Prior work identified more than 90 million unique TCR beta sequences in 150 million to 200 million T cells.

A multiplex PCR was run with 60 Vbeta primers and 13 Jbeta primers. Measured with immunoSEQ multiplex PCR; TCRdb has only the in-frame clones, and not every one. This table has 150,000 to 200,000 clones, 85% to 90% appearing once. Whole-study findings and limits: Most CMV-associated TCR beta chains were later found to appear HLA-restricted. The classifier reportedly diagnosed cytomegalovirus status with high sensitivity and specificity. Later work associated 17,000 or so TCR beta sequences with HLA alleles at 0.05 false discovery rate.

The CDR3 totals 13 residues. Trimming removed 3 bases at V and 8 bases at J, with 13 bases between. Germline-derived CDR1 and CDR2 are MDHEN and SYDVKM. The chain joins TRBV28 to TRBJ1-2; D gene ambiguous. This clonotype was sampled from a young woman in good health and CMV-seronegative. Material for sequencing was PBMCs. The CDR3 reads CASSLSAVGGYTF. The DNA for the CDR3 is TGTGCCAGCAGTTTGAGTGCGGTTGGCGGCTACACCTTC.